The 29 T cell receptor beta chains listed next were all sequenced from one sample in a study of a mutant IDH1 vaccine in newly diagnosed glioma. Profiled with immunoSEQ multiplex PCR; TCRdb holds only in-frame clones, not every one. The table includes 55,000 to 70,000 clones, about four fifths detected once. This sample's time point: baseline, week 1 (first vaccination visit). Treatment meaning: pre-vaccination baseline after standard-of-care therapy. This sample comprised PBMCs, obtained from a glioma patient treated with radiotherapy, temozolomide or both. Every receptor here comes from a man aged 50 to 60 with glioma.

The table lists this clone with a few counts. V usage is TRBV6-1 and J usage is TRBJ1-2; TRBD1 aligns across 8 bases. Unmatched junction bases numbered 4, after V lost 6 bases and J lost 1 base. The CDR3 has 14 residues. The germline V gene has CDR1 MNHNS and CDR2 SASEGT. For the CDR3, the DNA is TGTGCCAGCAGGGGACAGGCGGGTAACTATGGCTACACCTTC. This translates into CASRGQAGNYGYTF.

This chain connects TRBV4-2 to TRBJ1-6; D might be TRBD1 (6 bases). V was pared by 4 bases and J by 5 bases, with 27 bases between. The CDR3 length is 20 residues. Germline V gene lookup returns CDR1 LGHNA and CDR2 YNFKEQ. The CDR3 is CASSLSPLLGGAVDNSPLHF. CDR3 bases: TGTGCCAGCAGCCTCAGCCCCCTCCTTGGGGGGGCGGTCGATAATTCACCCCTCCACTTT.

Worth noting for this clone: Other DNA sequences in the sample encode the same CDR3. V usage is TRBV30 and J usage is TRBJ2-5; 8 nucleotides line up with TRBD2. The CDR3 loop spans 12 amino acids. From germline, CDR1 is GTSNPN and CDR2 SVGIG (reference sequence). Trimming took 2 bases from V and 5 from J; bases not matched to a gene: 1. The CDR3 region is CAWSPGGETQYF. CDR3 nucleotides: TGTGCCTGGAGTCCGGGGGGGGAGACCCAGTACTTC. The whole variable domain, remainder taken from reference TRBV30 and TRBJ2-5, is SQTIHQWPATLVQPVGSPLSLECTVEGTSNPNLYWYRQAAGRGLQLLFYSVGIGQISSEVPQNLSASRPQDRQFILSSKKLLLSDSGFYLCAWSPGGETQYFGPGTRLLVL.

This CDR3 reads CASGGTGEQPQHF. In nucleotides, the CDR3 is TGTGCCAGCGGGGGGACAGGGGAACAGCCCCAGCATTTT. This chain joins TRBV2 and TRBJ1-5; 10 nucleotides align to TRBD1. After removal of 8 bases from V and 7 bases from J, the junction contained 5 bases not matched to a gene. The germline V gene encodes CDR1 SNHLY and CDR2 FYNNEI. This CDR3 region has 13 residues.

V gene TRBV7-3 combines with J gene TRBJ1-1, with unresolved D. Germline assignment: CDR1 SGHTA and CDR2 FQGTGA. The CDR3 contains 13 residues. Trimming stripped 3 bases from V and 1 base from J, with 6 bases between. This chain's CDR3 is CASSFGENTEAFF. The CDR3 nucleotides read TGTGCCAGCAGCTTTGGGGAGAACACTGAAGCTTTCTTT.

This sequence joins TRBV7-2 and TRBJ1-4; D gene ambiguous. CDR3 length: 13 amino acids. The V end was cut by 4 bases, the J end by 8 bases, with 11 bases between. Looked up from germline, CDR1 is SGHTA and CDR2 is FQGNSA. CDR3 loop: CASSSQPSEKLFF. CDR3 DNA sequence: TGTGCCAGCAGCTCCCAGCCCTCCGAAAAACTGTTTTTT. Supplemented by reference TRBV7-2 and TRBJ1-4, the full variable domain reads GAGVSQSPSNKVTEKGKDVELRCDPISGHTALYWYRQSLGQGLEFLIYFQGNSAPDKSGLPSDRFSAERTGGSVSTLTIQRTQQEDSAVYLCASSSQPSEKLFFGSGTQLSVL.

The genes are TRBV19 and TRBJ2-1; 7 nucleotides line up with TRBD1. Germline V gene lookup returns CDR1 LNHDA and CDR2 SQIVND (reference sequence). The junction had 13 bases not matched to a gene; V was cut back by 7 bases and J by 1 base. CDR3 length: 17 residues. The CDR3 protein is CASMPLRGRESYNEQFF. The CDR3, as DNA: TGTGCCAGTATGCCCTTGAGGGGGCGCGAGTCCTACAATGAGCAGTTCTTC.

In DNA form, the CDR3 reads TGTGCCAGCAGACCCACCTCAGGGGGCGCGGGGAACACTGAAGCTTTCTTT. Protein sequence: CASRPTSGGAGNTEAFF. The V gene is TRBV7-8, the J gene TRBJ1-1; 8 nucleotides align to TRBD1. V lost 6 bases and J lost 1; bases outside the gene matches: 13. CDR3 size: 17 residues. The germline CDR1 and CDR2 sequences are SGHVS and FQNEAQ.

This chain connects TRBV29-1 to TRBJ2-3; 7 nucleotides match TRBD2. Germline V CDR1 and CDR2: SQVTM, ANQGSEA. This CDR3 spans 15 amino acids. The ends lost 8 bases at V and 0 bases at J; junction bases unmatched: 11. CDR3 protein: CSTSQWRESTDTQYF. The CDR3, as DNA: TGCAGCACCTCGCAGTGGCGGGAGAGCACAGATACGCAGTATTTT.

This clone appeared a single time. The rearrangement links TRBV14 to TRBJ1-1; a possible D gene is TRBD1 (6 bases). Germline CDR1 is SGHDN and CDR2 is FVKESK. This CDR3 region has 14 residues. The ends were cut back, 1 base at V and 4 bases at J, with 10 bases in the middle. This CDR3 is CASSQAGAITEAFF. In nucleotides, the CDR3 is TGTGCCAGCAGCCAAGCGGGGGCGATCACTGAAGCTTTCTTT.

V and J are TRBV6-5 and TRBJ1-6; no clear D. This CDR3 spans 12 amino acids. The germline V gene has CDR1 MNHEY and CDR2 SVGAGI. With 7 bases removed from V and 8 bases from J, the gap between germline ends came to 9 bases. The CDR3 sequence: CASTETDSPLHF. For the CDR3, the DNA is TGTGCCAGCACCGAGACGGATTCACCCCTCCACTTT.

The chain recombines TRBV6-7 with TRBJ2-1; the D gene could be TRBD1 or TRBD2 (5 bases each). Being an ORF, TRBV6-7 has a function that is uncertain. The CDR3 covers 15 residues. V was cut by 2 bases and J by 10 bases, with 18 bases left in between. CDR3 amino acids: CASSYREGTPREQFF. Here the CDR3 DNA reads TGTGCCAGCAGTTACCGCGAGGGGACCCCACGGGAGCAGTTCTTC.

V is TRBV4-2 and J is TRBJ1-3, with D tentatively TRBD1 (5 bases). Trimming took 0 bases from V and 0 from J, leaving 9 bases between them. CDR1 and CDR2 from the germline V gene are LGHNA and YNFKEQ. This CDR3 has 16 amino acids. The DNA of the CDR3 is TGTGCCAGCAGCCAAGAGGCAAGGGGCTCTGGAAACACCATATATTTT. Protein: CASSQEARGSGNTIYF.

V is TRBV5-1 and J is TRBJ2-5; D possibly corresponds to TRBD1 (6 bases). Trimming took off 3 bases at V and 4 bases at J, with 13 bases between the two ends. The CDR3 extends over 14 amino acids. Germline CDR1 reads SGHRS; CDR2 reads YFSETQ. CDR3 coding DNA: TGCGCCAGCAGCTCAACCGGGACACGAGAGACCCAGTACTTC. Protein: CASSSTGTRETQYF.

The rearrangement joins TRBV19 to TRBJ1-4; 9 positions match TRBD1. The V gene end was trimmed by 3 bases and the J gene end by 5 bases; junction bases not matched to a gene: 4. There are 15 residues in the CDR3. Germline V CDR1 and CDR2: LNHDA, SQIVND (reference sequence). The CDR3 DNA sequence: TGTGCCAGTAGTATGGGGACAGGGCCCAATGAAAAACTGTTTTTT. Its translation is CASSMGTGPNEKLFF.

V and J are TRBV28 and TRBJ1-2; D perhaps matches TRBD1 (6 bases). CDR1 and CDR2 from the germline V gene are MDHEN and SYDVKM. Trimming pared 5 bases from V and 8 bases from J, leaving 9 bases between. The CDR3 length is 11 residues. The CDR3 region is CASSIQGGYTF. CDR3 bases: TGTGCCAGCAGTATCCAGGGGGGCTACACCTTC.

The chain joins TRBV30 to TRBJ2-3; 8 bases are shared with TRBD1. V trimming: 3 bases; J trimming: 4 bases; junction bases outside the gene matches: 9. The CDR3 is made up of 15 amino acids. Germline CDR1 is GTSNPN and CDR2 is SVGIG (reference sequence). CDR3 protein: CAWSARQGSADTQYF. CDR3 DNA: TGTGCCTGGAGCGCCCGACAGGGGAGCGCAGATACGCAGTATTTT.

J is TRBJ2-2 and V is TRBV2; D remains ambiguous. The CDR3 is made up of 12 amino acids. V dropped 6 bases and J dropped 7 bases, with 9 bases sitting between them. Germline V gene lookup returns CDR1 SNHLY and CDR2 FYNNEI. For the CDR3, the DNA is TGTGCCAGCAGCCAACTCTACGGGGAGCTGTTTTTT. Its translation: CASSQLYGELFF.

DNA of the CDR3: TGTGCCTGGAGCCTGACTCGGGACTATGGCTACACCTTC. Translation: CAWSLTRDYGYTF. The chain uses TRBV30 and TRBJ1-2, with D hard to call. The CDR3 contains 13 residues. The V gene's germline CDR1 is GTSNPN and CDR2 SVGIG (reference sequence). The V gene lost 3 bases and the J gene lost 3 bases, with 11 bases spanning the gap.

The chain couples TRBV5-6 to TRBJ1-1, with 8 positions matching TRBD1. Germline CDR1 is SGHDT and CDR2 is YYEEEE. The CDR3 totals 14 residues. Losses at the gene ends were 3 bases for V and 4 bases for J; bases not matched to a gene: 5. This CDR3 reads CASSSQGAVTEAFF. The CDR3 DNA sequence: TGTGCCAGCAGCTCCCAGGGGGCTGTCACTGAAGCTTTCTTT.

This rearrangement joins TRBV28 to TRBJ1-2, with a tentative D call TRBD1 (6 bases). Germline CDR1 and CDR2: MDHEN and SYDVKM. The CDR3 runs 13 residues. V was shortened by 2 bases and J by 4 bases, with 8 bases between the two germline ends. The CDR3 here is CASSLGQFYGYTF. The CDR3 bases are TGTGCCAGCAGTTTAGGACAGTTCTATGGCTACACCTTC.

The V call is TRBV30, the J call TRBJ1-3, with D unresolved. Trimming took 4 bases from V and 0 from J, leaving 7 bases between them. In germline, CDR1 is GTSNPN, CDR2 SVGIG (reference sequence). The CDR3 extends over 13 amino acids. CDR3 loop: CAWTQNSGNTIYF. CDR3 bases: TGTGCCTGGACCCAGAACTCTGGAAACACCATATATTTT.

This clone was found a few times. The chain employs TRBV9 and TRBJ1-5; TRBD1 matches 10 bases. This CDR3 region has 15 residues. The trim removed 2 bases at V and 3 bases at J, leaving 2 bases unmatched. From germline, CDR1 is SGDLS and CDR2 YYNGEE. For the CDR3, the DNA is TGTGCCAGCAGCGTCGGGACAGGGGACAATCAGCCCCAGCATTTT. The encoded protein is CASSVGTGDNQPQHF. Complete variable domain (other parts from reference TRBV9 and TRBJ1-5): DSGVTQTPKHLITATGQRVTLRCSPRSGDLSVYWYQQSLDQGLQFLIQYYNGEERAKGNILERFSAQQFPDLHSELNLSSLELGDSALYFCASSVGTGDNQPQHFGDGTRLSIL.

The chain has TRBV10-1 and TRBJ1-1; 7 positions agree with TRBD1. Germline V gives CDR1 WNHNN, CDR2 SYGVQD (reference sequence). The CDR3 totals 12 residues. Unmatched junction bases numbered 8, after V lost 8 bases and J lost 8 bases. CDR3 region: CASGETGAEAFF. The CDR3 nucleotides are TGCGCCAGCGGGGAAACAGGGGCCGAAGCTTTCTTT.

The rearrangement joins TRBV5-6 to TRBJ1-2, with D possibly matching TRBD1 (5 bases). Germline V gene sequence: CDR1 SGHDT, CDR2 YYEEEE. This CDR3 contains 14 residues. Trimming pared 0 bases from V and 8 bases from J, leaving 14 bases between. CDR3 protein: CASSLGDSLGGYTF. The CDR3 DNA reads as TGTGCCAGCAGCTTGGGGGACTCCTTAGGCGGCTACACCTTC.

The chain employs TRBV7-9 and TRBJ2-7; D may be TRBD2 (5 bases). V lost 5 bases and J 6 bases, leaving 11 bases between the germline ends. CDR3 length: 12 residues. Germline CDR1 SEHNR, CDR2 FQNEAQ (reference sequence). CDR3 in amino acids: CASSEGTLEQYF. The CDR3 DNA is TGTGCCAGCAGCGAGGGCACGCTCGAGCAGTACTTC.

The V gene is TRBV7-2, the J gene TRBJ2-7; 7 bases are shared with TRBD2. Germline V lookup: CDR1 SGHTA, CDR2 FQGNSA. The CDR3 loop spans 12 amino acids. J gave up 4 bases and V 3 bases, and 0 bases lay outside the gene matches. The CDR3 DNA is TGTGCCAGCAGCTTTAGCGGGTACGAGCAGTACTTC. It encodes CASSFSGYEQYF. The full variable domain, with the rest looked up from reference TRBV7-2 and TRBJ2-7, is GAGVSQSPSNKVTEKGKDVELRCDPISGHTALYWYRQSLGQGLEFLIYFQGNSAPDKSGLPSDRFSAERTGGSVSTLTIQRTQQEDSAVYLCASSFSGYEQYFGPGTRLTVT.

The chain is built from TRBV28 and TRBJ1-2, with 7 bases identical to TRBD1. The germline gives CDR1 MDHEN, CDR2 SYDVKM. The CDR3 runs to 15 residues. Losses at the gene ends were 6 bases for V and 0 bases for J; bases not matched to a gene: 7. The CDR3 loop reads CASRGVGQPNYGYTF. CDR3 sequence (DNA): TGTGCCAGCAGAGGAGTGGGACAGCCTAACTATGGCTACACCTTC.

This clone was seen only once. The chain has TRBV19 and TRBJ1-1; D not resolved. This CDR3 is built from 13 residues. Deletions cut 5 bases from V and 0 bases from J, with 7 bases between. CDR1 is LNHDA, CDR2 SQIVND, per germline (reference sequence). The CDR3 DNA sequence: TGTGCCAGTAGTGGTTGGATGAACACTGAAGCTTTCTTT. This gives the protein CASSGWMNTEAFF.